The 16 T cell receptor beta chains in this list originate from one sample, sequenced in a study of T-cell memory formation after mild COVID-19. MiXCR, applied by TCRdb to the 5' RACE reads, yields one record per CDR3 protein. The sample holds hundreds of thousands of distinct CDR3 sequences, roughly an eighth seen once. Sequenced sample: PBMCs or a T cell subset sorted from them (not recorded which). The receptors originated from a man between 18 and 35 years old who had mild COVID-19 (a few samples of this study predate the infection). Cell type and time point are not known.

The chain has TRBV7-2 and TRBJ2-1, with D possibly called TRBD1 or TRBD2 (6 bases each). Germline CDR1 reads SGHTA; CDR2 reads FQGNSA. V was cut by 1 base and J by 2 bases, with 12 bases left in between. This CDR3 has 16 residues. The CDR3 spells CASSLGPGGPYNEQFF. CDR3 in DNA: TGTGCCAGCAGCTTAGGTCCCGGGGGCCCCTACAATGAGCAGTTCTTC.

The V gene is TRBV7-2, the J gene TRBJ2-4, with D maybe TRBD2 (6 bases). This CDR3 is built from 16 residues. Between the trimmed V and J ends, which lost 8 bases and 0 bases, there was a span of 17 bases. The germline V gene encodes CDR1 SGHTA and CDR2 FQGNSA. The CDR3 DNA is TGTGCCAGCTCATACTTATTGGGACTAGCCAAAAACATTCAGTACTTC. Protein: CASSYLLGLAKNIQYF.

In its sample, this clonotype was seen a few times. V gene TRBV6-5 combines with J gene TRBJ1-5; TRBD1 is a possible D gene (6 bases). The length of the CDR3 is 12 residues. CDR1 is MNHEY and CDR2 is SVGAGI in the germline V gene. The germline V and J ends were trimmed by 6 bases and 5 bases, with 8 bases remaining between them. In DNA, the CDR3 is TGTGCCAGCAGAGGGGGAGATCAGCCCCAGCATTTT. Translation: CASRGGDQPQHF.

This clonotype was detected many times. The CDR3 DNA follows: TGTGCCAGCAGGGTCGGTGAGACCCAGTACTTC. Translating gives CASRVGETQYF. This chain connects TRBV12-3 or TRBV12-4 to TRBJ2-5, with unresolved D. V was shortened by 6 bases and J by 5 bases, with 7 bases between the two germline ends. The CDR3 has 11 amino acids.

The chain combines TRBV7-2 with TRBJ1-1; D is unresolved. Trimming stripped 5 bases from V and 4 bases from J, with 14 bases between. Per the germline V gene, CDR1 is SGHTA and CDR2 is FQGNSA. CDR3 size: 14 residues. CDR3 DNA sequence: TGTGCCAGCAGCCCCTGGGCGGCGGGCACTGAAGCTTTCTTT. Protein: CASSPWAAGTEAFF. Full variable domain (outside the CDR3, taken from reference TRBV7-2 and TRBJ1-1): GAGVSQSPSNKVTEKGKDVELRCDPISGHTALYWYRQSLGQGLEFLIYFQGNSAPDKSGLPSDRFSAERTGGSVSTLTIQRTQQEDSAVYLCASSPWAAGTEAFFGQGTRLTVV.

This clonotype has just a few counts. The chain links TRBV4-2 to TRBJ1-1, with TRBD1 matching 8 bases. The CDR3 loop spans 16 amino acids. Germline CDR1 LGHNA, CDR2 YNFKEQ. The trim removed 0 bases at V and 5 bases at J, leaving 8 bases unmatched. In DNA form, the CDR3 reads TGTGCCAGCAGCCAAGAAGAAGGACAGGGCCGGACTGAAGCTTTCTTT. Encoded protein: CASSQEEGQGRTEAFF.

The CDR3, as DNA: TGTGCCAGCAGCTTCCGGCAACAGTACAATGAGCAGTTCTTC. Amino acid sequence: CASSFRQQYNEQFF. The chain employs TRBV7-8 and TRBJ2-1; no definite D call. Germline CDR1 SGHVS, CDR2 FQNEAQ. The CDR3 has 14 residues. Trimming took 3 bases from V and 4 from J, leaving 10 bases between them.

This clonotype was seen a few times. V and J are TRBV2 and TRBJ2-3, with D uncertain. Trimming shortened V by 7 bases and J by 1 base, and 9 bases separated the two germline ends. The CDR3 extends over 13 amino acids. Germline CDR1 reads SNHLY; CDR2 reads FYNNEI. Here the CDR3 DNA reads TGTGCCAGCACGACGATGGGCACAGATACGCAGTATTTT. Its protein is CASTTMGTDTQYF.

V usage is TRBV7-2 and J usage is TRBJ2-5; 7 bases map to TRBD1. Germline CDR1 is SGHTA and CDR2 is FQGNSA. The CDR3 runs to 17 residues. J lost 0 bases, V lost 0 bases, and 7 bases had no gene match. The CDR3 sequence is CASSLARGGPYQETQYF. The CDR3, as DNA: TGTGCCAGCAGCTTAGCGCGAGGGGGCCCGTACCAAGAGACCCAGTACTTC.

The chain carries TRBV25-1 and TRBJ2-1, with TRBD1 as a possible D gene (6 bases). The CDR3 covers 14 residues. The ends were cut back, 3 bases at V and 4 bases at J, with 10 bases in the middle. Germline-derived CDR1 and CDR2 are MGHDK and SYGVNS. In DNA form, the CDR3 reads TGTGCCAGCAGTGACAGGGGCCCTTACAATGAGCAGTTCTTC. This gives the protein CASSDRGPYNEQFF.

In this sample, this clonotype turned up a few times. J is TRBJ2-4 and V is TRBV20-1; D unresolved. The CDR3 length is 15 residues. Trimming took off 5 bases at V and 0 bases at J, with 14 bases between the two ends. The V gene's germline CDR1 is DFQATT and CDR2 SNEGSKA (reference sequence). CDR3 in DNA: TGCAGTGCTGGGCCCCAAGCGACAGCCAAAAACATTCAGTACTTC. Translating gives CSAGPQATAKNIQYF.

This clonotype was detected a few times. The rearrangement links TRBV20-1 to TRBJ1-1; D gene ambiguous. Trimming took off 2 bases at V and 5 bases at J, with 12 bases between the two ends. Per the germline V gene, CDR1 is DFQATT and CDR2 is SNEGSKA (reference sequence). There are 13 residues in the CDR3. CDR3 DNA sequence: TGCAGTGCTAGACAACAACAATTGACTGAAGCTTTCTTT. This translates into CSARQQQLTEAFF.

DNA of the CDR3: TGTGCCAGCACCGGGACAGGGAATAATTCACCCCTCCACTTT. As protein: CASTGTGNNSPLHF. This rearrangement joins TRBV2 to TRBJ1-6; 9 bases match TRBD1. The J segment lost 5 bases and the V segment lost 7 bases, leaving 3 bases of the junction unmatched. Germline CDR1 and CDR2: SNHLY and FYNNEI. The length of the CDR3 is 14 residues.

This clonotype was detected many times. DNA of the CDR3: TGTGCCAGCAGCTTGGAGCGGGGGGGCCTCCCCTACAATGAGCAGTTCTTC. This translates into CASSLERGGLPYNEQFF. The V gene is TRBV11-2, the J gene TRBJ2-1, with 10 bases matching TRBD2. The CDR3 sequence is 17 residues long. CDR1 is SGHAT, CDR2 FQNNGV, per germline. Trimming cost V 3 bases and J 2 bases; bases outside gene matches: 7.

The chain couples TRBV20-1 to TRBJ2-7, with D perhaps matching TRBD2 (5 bases). Germline CDR1 reads DFQATT; CDR2 reads SNEGSKA (reference sequence). V lost 6 bases to trimming and J lost 5 bases, with 23 bases between them. CDR3 length: 15 residues. CDR3 bases: TGCAGTGCCCTACCGCCCGGCGGACTTCGGAACGAGCAGTACTTC. Its protein is CSALPPGGLRNEQYF.

In this sample, this clonotype turned up a few times. This chain uses TRBV12-3 or TRBV12-4 with TRBJ2-7; no firm D call. This CDR3 has 12 amino acids. The V and J ends lost 6 bases and 6 bases respectively, with 12 bases between them. The CDR3 coding sequence is TGTGCCAGCAGCCCCTCTTTGGGCGAGCAGTACTTC. Translated: CASSPSLGEQYF.